The table lists the clone carrying this T cell receptor (beta chain) with many counts. Regions amplified from RNA transcripts were the TCR beta CDR3 regions. HTBI primers drove first-round RT-PCR of the TCR CDR3. TCRdb re-called the multiplex PCR reads through MiXCR, storing one row per CDR3 protein. This sample has under 300,000 distinct CDR3 sequences, with about 14% found just once. The data were taken from a study of T cells in Graves' hyperthyroidism and ophthalmopathy. The CDR3 loop spans 16 amino acids. Germline V gene data show CDR1 as MNHEY and CDR2 as SMNVEV (reference sequence). V shed 3 bases and J 0 bases; nucleotides not matched to a gene: 2.

The material sequenced was blood. The chain has TRBV27 and TRBJ2-3; 11 nucleotides match TRBD2. The clonotype comes from a woman aged 40 to 49 with Graves' hyperthyroidism that later progressed to Graves' ophthalmopathy. The DNA for the CDR3 is TGTGCCAGCAGTTTGTGGACTAGCGGGAGCACAGATACGCAGTATTTT. It encodes CASSLWTSGSTDTQYF.